This T cell receptor (beta chain) originates from a study of blood T cell repertoires in COVID-19. Across the study: Nucleic acid was either cDNA or gDNA, and it came from T cells, B-cell-depleted T cells, or PBMCs.

As originally analysed: Counts of nucleated cells, estimated from reference gene primer amplification, were obtained. The table came from immunoSEQ multiplex PCR; TCRdb's copy has only in-frame clones and leaves some out. D and trimming were read from the DNA, whereas the V and J calls and clone size are those reported in that table. The table records over 200,000 clones, roughly nine tenths of them present only once. Enrolled through a virtual design, the participants were between roughly 18 and 90 years of age and came from about two dozen US areas. Recovered participants had two consecutive negative NP/OP PCR tests, healthcare professional clearance, or symptom resolution. V lost 4 bases to trimming and J lost 0 bases; unmatched junction nucleotides: 4. Germline-derived CDR1 and CDR2 are SEHNR and FQNEAQ (reference sequence). This CDR3 has 15 amino acids.

This sequence was found in a man in his thirties or forties who had recovered from COVID-19. The chain links TRBV7-9 to TRBJ1-2, with TRBD1 matching 8 bases. Sequenced input: PBMCs or T cells enriched from blood (not recorded which). CDR3 in amino acids: CASSSDRGPNYGYTF. CDR3 DNA sequence: TGTGCCAGCAGCTCCGACAGGGGACCTAACTATGGCTACACCTTC.